This T cell receptor (beta chain) was sequenced during a study of CD8+ T cells in alopecia areata (dated by TCRdb to the late 2010s). The study in broad terms: Treated patients were enrolled in an open-label pilot trial of oral tofacitinib at 5 to 10 mg twice daily for moderate-to-severe alopecia areata. TCRbeta CDR3 regions were amplified by immunoSEQ multiplex PCR with 35 Vbeta forward and 13 Jbeta reverse primers. The SALT score, which quantifies the percentage of affected scalp surface area, was used to measure disease severity in treated patients. RNA came from the PAXgene miRNA kit for fixed scalp, the miRNeasy kit for PBMCs, and the RNeasy kit for mouse skin. Tofacitinib was given for 6 to 18 months, followed by 6 months of follow-up off drug to assess delayed response and recurrence. Clonality in the scalp was compared among normal scalp (n=4), patchy alopecia areata scalp (n=8), and alopecia totalis/universalis scalp (n=8). Human TCRbeta sequencing covered scalp tissue and sorted CD4+ and CD8+ peripheral blood T cells from patchy and totalis/universalis alopecia areata patients and healthy controls. To study T cell clonal expansion in alopecia areata, the researchers applied high-throughput TCRbeta sequencing to both the C3H/HeJ mouse model and human patients. Biopsies were taken from tofacitinib-treated patients at baseline and again at 4 and 24 weeks into treatment, and several of those patients also had a later scalp biopsy.

General study outcomes and caveats: Because the treated cohort was small and had only one nonresponder, larger studies are needed to examine links between baseline CD8+ expansion and response. Unlike mouse skin, where gammadelta T cells dominate, normal human skin contains resident alphabeta T cells that get sequenced too, which complicates analysis of the scalp TCR repertoire. Compared with normal scalp, lesional scalp had higher clonality and more expanded CD8+ clones, particularly in alopecia totalis/universalis, a pattern that suggests antigenic drive. Compared with mice, TCR sequences shared between patients were less clear, possibly partly because of HLA diversity across the patient population. Tofacitinib significantly decreased scalp clonality and the number of expanded CD8+ clones among the top 100 scalp clones. During tofacitinib treatment, many expanded lesional clones stuck around in both scalp and blood, and this persistence may partly explain why relapse happens after treatment is stopped.

Comments on this clone: The clone's antigen remains unknown. Nothing much larger sits one base from this clone, and base qualities are not available.

The trim is 0 bases for V and 2 bases for J, with a gap of 9 bases between the germline ends. The germline V gene encodes CDR1 MNHNY and CDR2 SVGAGI (reference sequence). From the cysteine up to the phenylalanine, the CDR3 has a length of 15 residues. Only the CDR3 region is kept as DNA, spanning 45 bases read in frame from base 1. Library creation used the immunoSEQ multiplex PCR assay. RNA was extracted from all samples and reverse transcribed into cDNA, which served as template for TCR sequencing. First-strand cDNA was synthesized with SuperScript III using a 2:1 mix of oligo-dT and random hexamers. A synthetic immune receptor repertoire was used to gauge amplification bias, and whatever bias remained was removed computationally. The original pipeline was this. Raw reads were preprocessed to remove errors, and CDR3 was defined by IMGT conventions from the conserved cysteine to phenylalanine. To get clonality, Shannon entropy was normalized by log2 of the number of productive unique TCRs and the result was subtracted from 1. Whether each scalp clone was CD4 or CD8 was inferred by checking scalp TCRbeta sequences against the CD4 and CD8 repertoires from sorted blood. TCRdb's version of the immuneACCESS table is confined to in-frame rearrangements and falls short of the full clone set. An unresolved V gene accounts for under half of the shortfall where checked; the remainder is of unknown origin. V, J and clone size were drawn from that table, and D and trimming were deduced from the DNA. The sample table holds about 190,000 clones, of which 60% were seen once. Over 0.9% of the sample goes to the ten largest clones.

The time point label, as the study defines it: around 24 weeks on oral tofacitinib. Per the publication, the treatment or condition label means: oral pan-JAK inhibitor, 5-10 mg twice daily. Peripheral blood and lesional scalp punch biopsies were obtained from patients with alopecia areata. PBMCs were isolated by density centrifugation and stained for CD3, CD4 and CD8, after which CD4+ and CD8+ T cells were sorted on a FACSAria. This clonotype originated in a human donor with alopecia areata. Sequenced material: CD4+ T cells sorted from blood, taken at week 24, from a patient treated with tofacitinib. Recombination connected TRBV6-6 to TRBJ2-3, with TRBD2 as a weak D call on 7 bases. Read as DNA, the sequence is TGTGCCAGCAGTTACTCGGGGGGGCCCACAGATACGCAGTATTTT. Its translation is CASSYSGGPTDTQYF.